The following is a T cell receptor beta chain sequence with its context. V shed 0 bases and J 0 bases; nucleotides not matched to a gene: 5. CDR1 SGHVS and CDR2 FNYEAQ come from the germline V gene. The CDR3 runs to 18 residues. Source study methods: Estimated nucleated cell counts came from reference gene primer amplification. Profiled with immunoSEQ multiplex PCR; TCRdb holds only in-frame clones, not every one. The V and J calls and clone size come from that table; D and trimming were worked out from the DNA. The data contain roughly 250,000 clones, about 87% of them singletons. This sample is part of a study of blood T cell repertoires in COVID-19. Study overall: The cDNA or gDNA used as material had been derived from T cells, B-cell-depleted T cells, or PBMCs.

The chain recombines TRBV7-6 with TRBJ2-1, with TRBD2 matching over 10 bases. This sequence was found in a woman aged 40 to 50 with acute or convalescent COVID-19. The sample consisted of peripheral blood. Written as DNA, the CDR3 is TGTGCCAGCAGCTTAGCCCTAGCGGGGGCTCGCTCCTACAATGAGCAGTTCTTC. This encodes CASSLALAGARSYNEQFF.